Reported below is one T cell receptor (beta chain). There is no known antigen for this receptor. No base-level quality is on record; no much larger clone is a single base apart. This entry comes from a study of blood T cell repertoires in COVID-19 (dated by TCRdb to 2018 to 2021). Turning to the overall study: Samples from collaborators originated in the United States, Italy and Spain and spanned both the acute and convalescent phases of COVID-19. The material from the prospective study consisted of cDNA or gDNA derived from T cells, B-cell-depleted T cells, or PBMCs. Deeply sampled blood TCRbeta repertoires from subjects exposed to, actively infected with, or recovered from COVID-19 were included in the dataset. The repertoires were released in a freely available public database intended as a resource for research on the immune response to SARS-CoV-2. The samples were drawn from the first 160 participants of the ongoing ImmuneRACE study and from some 1,300 subjects provided by 6 global collaborators. Nearly every sample came with metadata listing a de-identified subject ID, COVID-19 status, age in years and sex. Where available, HLA class I and class II types were taken from metadata supplied by the sample provider and were not determined by assay-based typing.

Each collaborating institution followed its own protocols to collect whole blood in K2EDTA tubes. For TCRbeta analysis, collaborators shipped samples as frozen whole blood, isolated PBMCs, or DNA extracted from either of those sample types. V gives up 0 bases and J gives up 8 bases, and the segment between their germline ends measures 11 bases. The germline V gene encodes CDR1 SGHVS and CDR2 FNYEAQ. Reading from cysteine to phenylalanine, the CDR3 counts 14 amino acids. The DNA shown is the 42-base CDR3, in frame from base 1. TCRbeta CDR3 regions were amplified from genomic DNA by means of the immunoSEQ Assay, a bias-controlled multiplex PCR. Per the authors' processing: Within the assay, amplification of reference gene primers was used to estimate how many nucleated cells each sample contained. To quantify the absolute abundance of each unique TCRbeta CDR3 rearrangement, sequence reads were collapsed and filtered. For each sample, productive Simpson clonality was calculated as the square root of Simpson's diversity index over productive rearrangements. Here the immuneACCESS table is served through TCRdb, limited to in-frame sequences with V and J called. Missing clones are a known gap in these copies; in checked studies unresolved V genes cover under half, and the rest lacks a known reason. That table is the source of V, J and clone size, and D and trimming were worked out from the DNA. The sample profile shows approximately 13,000 clones; about 85% of them were found once. The ten largest clones take up 25% to 35% of the sample.

Overall results and qualifications from the work: The quantity of clinical and demographic metadata differed by source and by participant and was supplied without curation.

Sequenced material: peripheral blood. Rearrangement joined TRBV7-6 to TRBJ2-1; the D segment could be TRBD2, given 5 matching bases. The source is a human donor in a cohort sampled during active COVID-19. The CDR3 here reads CASSLAGVGYEQFF. The nucleotide sequence reads TGTGCCAGCAGCTTAGCGGGAGTGGGGTATGAGCAGTTCTTC.